This T cell receptor beta chain was recovered during a study of CD8+ T cells in alopecia areata (dated by TCRdb to the late 2010s). A note on the overall study: The treated patients, all with moderate-to-severe alopecia areata, were enrolled in an open-label pilot trial of oral tofacitinib given at 5 to 10 mg twice daily. Patients received tofacitinib for 6 to 18 months and were then followed off drug for 6 months to check for delayed response and recurrence. Disease severity in treated patients was measured with the SALT score, which quantifies the percentage of affected scalp surface area. The study used high-throughput TCRbeta sequencing to examine T cell clonal expansion in alopecia areata, in both the C3H/HeJ mouse model and human patients. Scalp tissue and sorted CD4+ and CD8+ peripheral blood T cells from patchy and totalis/universalis alopecia areata patients and from healthy controls were covered by human TCRbeta sequencing. Tofacitinib-treated patients had biopsies at baseline and at 4 and 24 weeks of treatment, with a later scalp biopsy in several patients. Clonality in the scalp was compared among normal scalp (n=4), patchy alopecia areata scalp (n=8), and alopecia totalis/universalis scalp (n=8). RNA came from the PAXgene miRNA kit for fixed scalp, the miRNeasy kit for PBMCs, and the RNeasy kit for mouse skin. Amplification of TCRbeta CDR3 regions was done by immunoSEQ multiplex PCR using 35 Vbeta forward primers and 13 Jbeta reverse primers. The research as a whole found: TCR sequences shared between patients were less clear than in mice, possibly partly because of HLA diversity in the patient population. Because the treated cohort was small and had just a single nonresponder, larger studies are needed to establish links between baseline CD8+ expansion and response. Tofacitinib significantly lowered scalp clonality and the number of expanded CD8+ clones among the top 100 scalp clones. Unlike mouse skin, which is dominated by gammadelta T cells, normal human skin has resident alphabeta T cells that are also sequenced, and this complicates analysis of the scalp TCR repertoire. Compared with normal scalp, lesional scalp had higher clonality and more expanded CD8+ clones, particularly in alopecia totalis/universalis, a pattern that suggests antigenic drive. During tofacitinib treatment, many expanded lesional clones remained in scalp and blood, and this persistence may partly explain relapse after treatment is stopped.

A distance of 10 bases separates the germline ends of V and J, which lose 1 base and 6 bases respectively. Inclusive of the bounding cysteine and phenylalanine, the CDR3 is 14 residues long. Just the 42-base CDR3 DNA is kept, in frame starting at base 1. The germline V gene encodes CDR1 MGHRA and CDR2 YSYEKL. Library generation was performed with the immunoSEQ multiplex PCR assay. RNA was extracted from all samples and reverse transcribed into cDNA as template for TCR sequencing. SuperScript III was used for first-strand cDNA synthesis, primed with a 2:1 mix of oligo-dT and random hexamers. Amplification bias was assessed with a synthetic immune receptor repertoire, and residual bias was removed computationally. As for the authors' bioinformatics: Raw reads were preprocessed for error removal, and CDR3 was defined according to IMGT conventions as running from the conserved cysteine to phenylalanine. To get clonality, Shannon entropy was normalized by log2 of the number of productive unique TCRs and the result was subtracted from 1. Whether each scalp clone was CD4 or CD8 was inferred by checking scalp TCRbeta sequences against the CD4 and CD8 repertoires from sorted blood. TCRdb mirrors the immuneACCESS table, restricted to in-frame sequences. Some clones are absent from its copies; in checked studies, under half trace to an unresolved V gene, and the reason for the others is unknown. Clonal size and the V and J genes are those of that table, whereas D and trimming came from the DNA. This sample has about 120,000 clones in its table, and under 65% of those were observed once. The ten largest clones capture around 6% of the sample.

Turning to this clone: The antigen it recognizes is unknown. It has no much larger one-base neighbor in the sample; base qualities were not kept.

Interpreted using the paper, the time point label stands for: less than five weeks on oral tofacitinib. The treatment or condition label, as the study defines it: oral pan-JAK inhibitor, 5-10 mg twice daily. Lesional scalp punch biopsies and peripheral blood were collected from alopecia areata patients. PBMCs were separated by density centrifugation and stained for CD3, CD4 and CD8, after which CD4+ and CD8+ T cells were sorted on a FACSAria. Sample: CD4+ T cells sorted from blood, taken at week 4, from a patient treated with tofacitinib. Here the chain combines TRBV4-1 and TRBJ2-4; TRBD1 is a possible D gene, resting on 6 matching bases. This receptor was taken from a human donor with alopecia areata. The CDR3 protein sequence reads: CASSQGTDRNIQYF. The nucleotide sequence reads TGCGCCAGCAGCCAAGGGACAGACAGAAACATTCAGTACTTC.